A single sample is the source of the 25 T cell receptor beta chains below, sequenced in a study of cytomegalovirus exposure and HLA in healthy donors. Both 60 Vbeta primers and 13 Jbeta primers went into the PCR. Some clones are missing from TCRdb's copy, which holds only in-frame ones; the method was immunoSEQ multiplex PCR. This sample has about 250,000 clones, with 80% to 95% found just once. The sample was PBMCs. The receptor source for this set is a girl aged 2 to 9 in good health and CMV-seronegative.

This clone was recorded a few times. The CDR3, as DNA: TGCGCCAGCAGCCCCTCCGGGACTAGTTTATACGAGCAGTACTTC. Translating it yields CASSPSGTSLYEQYF. The chain couples TRBV4-1 to TRBJ2-7; 8 nucleotides align to TRBD2. Germline V CDR1 and CDR2: MGHRA, YSYEKL. The V segment lost 4 bases and the J segment 4 bases; nucleotides outside the gene matches: 9. CDR3 length: 15 residues.

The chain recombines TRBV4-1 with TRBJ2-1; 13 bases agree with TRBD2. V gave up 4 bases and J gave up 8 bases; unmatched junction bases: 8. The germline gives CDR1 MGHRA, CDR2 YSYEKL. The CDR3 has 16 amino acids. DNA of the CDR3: TGCGCCAGCAGCCGACGACGACTAGCGGGAGGTGATGAGCAGTTCTTC. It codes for CASSRRRLAGGDEQFF.

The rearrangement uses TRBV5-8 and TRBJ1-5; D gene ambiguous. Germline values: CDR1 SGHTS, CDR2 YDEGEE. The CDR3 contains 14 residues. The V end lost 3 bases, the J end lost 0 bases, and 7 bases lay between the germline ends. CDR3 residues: CASSSFNSNQPQHF. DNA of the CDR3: TGTGCCAGCAGCTCCTTTAATAGCAATCAGCCCCAGCATTTT. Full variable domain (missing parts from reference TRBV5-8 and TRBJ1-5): EAGVTQSPTHLIKTRGQQATLRCSPISGHTSVYWYQQALGLGLQFLLWYDEGEERNRGNFPPRFSGRQFPNYSSELNVNALELEDSALYLCASSSFNSNQPQHFGDGTRLSIL.

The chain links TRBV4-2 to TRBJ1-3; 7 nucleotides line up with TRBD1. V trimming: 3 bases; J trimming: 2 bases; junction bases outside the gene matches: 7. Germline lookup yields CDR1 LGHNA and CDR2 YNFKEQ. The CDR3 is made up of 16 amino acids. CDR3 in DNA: TGTGCCAGCAGCCACGAACAGACAGGGACTGGAAACACCATATATTTT. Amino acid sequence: CASSHEQTGTGNTIYF.

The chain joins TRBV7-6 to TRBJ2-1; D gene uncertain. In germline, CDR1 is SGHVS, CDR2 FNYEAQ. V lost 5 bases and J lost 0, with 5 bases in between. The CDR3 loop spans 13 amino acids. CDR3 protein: CASSQASYNEQFF. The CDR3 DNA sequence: TGTGCCAGCAGCCAAGCCTCCTACAATGAGCAGTTCTTC.

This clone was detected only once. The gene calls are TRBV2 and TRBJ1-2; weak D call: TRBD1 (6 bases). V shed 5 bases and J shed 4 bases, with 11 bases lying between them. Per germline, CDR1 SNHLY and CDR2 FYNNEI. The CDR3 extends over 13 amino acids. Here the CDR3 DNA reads TGTGCCAGCAGTTACAGGGATAGCTATGGCTACACCTTC. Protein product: CASSYRDSYGYTF.

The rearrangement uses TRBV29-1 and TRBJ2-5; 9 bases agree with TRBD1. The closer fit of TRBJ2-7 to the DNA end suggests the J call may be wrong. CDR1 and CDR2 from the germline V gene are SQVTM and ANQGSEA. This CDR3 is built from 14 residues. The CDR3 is CSVDTGTGSYEQYF. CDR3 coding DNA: TGCAGCGTTGACACCGGGACAGGGTCCTACGAGCAGTACTTC.

As DNA, the CDR3 is TGCGCCAGCAGCTTGGGGGCGGTTAGGGGCCCCCAAGAGACCCAGTACTTC. The encoded protein is CASSLGAVRGPQETQYF. J is TRBJ2-5 and V is TRBV5-1; tentative D call: TRBD1 (5 bases). The CDR3 runs to 17 residues. Germline values: CDR1 SGHRS, CDR2 YFSETQ. V was trimmed by 0 bases and J by 1 base, leaving 16 bases between them.

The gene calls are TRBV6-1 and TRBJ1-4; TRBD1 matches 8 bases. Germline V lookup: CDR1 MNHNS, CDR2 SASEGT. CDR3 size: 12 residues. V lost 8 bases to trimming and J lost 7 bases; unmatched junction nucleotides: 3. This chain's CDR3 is CASRQGTEKLFF. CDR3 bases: TGTGCCAGCCGACAGGGGACTGAAAAACTGTTTTTT.

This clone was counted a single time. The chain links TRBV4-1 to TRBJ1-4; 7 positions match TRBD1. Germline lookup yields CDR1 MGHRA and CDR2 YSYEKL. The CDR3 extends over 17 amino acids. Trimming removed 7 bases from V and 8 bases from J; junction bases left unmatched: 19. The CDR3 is CASTLGQVLNKGEKLFF. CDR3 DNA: TGCGCCAGCACCTTAGGACAGGTTTTAAACAAAGGGGAAAAACTGTTTTTT.

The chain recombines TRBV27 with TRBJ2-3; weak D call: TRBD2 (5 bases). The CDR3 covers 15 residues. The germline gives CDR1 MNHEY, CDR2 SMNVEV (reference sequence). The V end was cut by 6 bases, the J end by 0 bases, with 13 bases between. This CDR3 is CASRIRTGSTDTQYF. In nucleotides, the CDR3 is TGTGCCAGCAGGATCAGGACGGGGAGCACAGATACGCAGTATTTT.

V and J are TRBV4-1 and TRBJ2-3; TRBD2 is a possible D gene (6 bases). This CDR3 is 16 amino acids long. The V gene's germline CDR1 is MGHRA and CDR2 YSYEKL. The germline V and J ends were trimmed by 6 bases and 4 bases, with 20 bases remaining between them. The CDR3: CASRLGRGGSADTQYF. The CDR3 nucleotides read TGCGCCAGCAGACTAGGACGGGGAGGCTCAGCAGATACGCAGTATTTT.

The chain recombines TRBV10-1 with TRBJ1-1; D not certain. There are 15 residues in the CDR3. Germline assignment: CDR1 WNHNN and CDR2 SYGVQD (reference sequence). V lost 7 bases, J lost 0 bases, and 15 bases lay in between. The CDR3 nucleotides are TGCGCCAGCAAGTGGAGGGCCGTCATGAACACTGAAGCTTTCTTT. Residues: CASKWRAVMNTEAFF.

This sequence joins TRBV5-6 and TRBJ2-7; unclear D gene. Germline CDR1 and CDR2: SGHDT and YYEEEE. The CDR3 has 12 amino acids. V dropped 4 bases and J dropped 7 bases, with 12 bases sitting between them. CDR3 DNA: TGTGCCAGCAGCCTGTCAAGTACTGAGCAGTACTTC. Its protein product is CASSLSSTEQYF.

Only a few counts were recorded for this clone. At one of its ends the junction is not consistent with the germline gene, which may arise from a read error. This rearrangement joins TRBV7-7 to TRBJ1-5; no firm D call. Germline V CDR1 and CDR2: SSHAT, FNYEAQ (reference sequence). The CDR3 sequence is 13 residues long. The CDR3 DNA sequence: TGTGCTAGCAGCTGGAGTTGGAGGCAGCCCCAGCATTTT. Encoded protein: CASSWSWRQPQHF. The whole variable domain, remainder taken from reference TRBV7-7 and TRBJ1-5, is GAGVSQSPRYKVTKRGQDVTLRCDPISSHATLYWYQQALGQGPEFLTYFNYEAQPDKSGLPSDRFSAERPEGSISTLTIQRTEQRDSAMYRCASSWSWRQPQHFGDGTRLSIL.

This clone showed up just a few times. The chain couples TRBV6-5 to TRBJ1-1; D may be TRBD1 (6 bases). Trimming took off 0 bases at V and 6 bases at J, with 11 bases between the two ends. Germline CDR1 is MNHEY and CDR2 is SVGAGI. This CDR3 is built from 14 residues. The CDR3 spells CASSYSRGGAEAFF. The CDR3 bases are TGTGCCAGCAGTTACTCGAGGGGGGGAGCTGAAGCTTTCTTT.

The CDR3 loop is CASSESGRGNEQFF. The CDR3 DNA reads TGCGCCAGCAGTGAGTCTGGCAGGGGCAATGAGCAGTTCTTC. This rearrangement joins TRBV10-1 to TRBJ2-1; weak D call: TRBD1 (6 bases). CDR3 length: 14 amino acids. Germline CDR1 WNHNN, CDR2 SYGVQD (reference sequence). With 0 bases removed from V and 6 bases from J, the gap between germline ends came to 9 bases.

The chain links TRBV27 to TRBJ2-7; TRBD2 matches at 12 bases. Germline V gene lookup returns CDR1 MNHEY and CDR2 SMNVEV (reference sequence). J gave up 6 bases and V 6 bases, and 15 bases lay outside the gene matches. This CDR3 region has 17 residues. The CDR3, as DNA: TGTGCCAGCAGCGAAGGACTAGCGGGATACCTTGGGGGCGAGCAGTACTTC. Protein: CASSEGLAGYLGGEQYF.

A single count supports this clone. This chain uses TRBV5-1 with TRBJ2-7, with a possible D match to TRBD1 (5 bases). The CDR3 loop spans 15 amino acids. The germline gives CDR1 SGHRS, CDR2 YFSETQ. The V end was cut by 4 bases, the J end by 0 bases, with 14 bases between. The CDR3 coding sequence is TGCGCCAGCAGCGAGCTAGGGGCCCCCTCCTACGAGCAGTACTTC. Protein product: CASSELGAPSYEQYF.

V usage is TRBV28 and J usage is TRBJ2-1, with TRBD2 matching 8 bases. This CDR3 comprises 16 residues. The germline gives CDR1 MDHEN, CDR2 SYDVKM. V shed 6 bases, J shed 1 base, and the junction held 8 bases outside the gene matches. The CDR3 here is CASSSSGGGSYNEQFF. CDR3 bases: TGTGCCAGCAGCTCCTCCGGGGGGGGATCCTACAATGAGCAGTTCTTC.

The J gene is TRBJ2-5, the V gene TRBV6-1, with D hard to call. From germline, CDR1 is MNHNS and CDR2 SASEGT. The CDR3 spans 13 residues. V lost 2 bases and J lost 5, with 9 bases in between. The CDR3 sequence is CASSELESETQYF. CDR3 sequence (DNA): TGTGCCAGCAGTGAACTAGAGAGTGAGACCCAGTACTTC.

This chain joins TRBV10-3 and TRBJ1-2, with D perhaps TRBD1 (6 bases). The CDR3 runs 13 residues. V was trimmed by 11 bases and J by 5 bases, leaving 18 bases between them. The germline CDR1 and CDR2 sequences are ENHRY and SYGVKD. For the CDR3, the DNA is TGTGCCGCTTACAGGGAAGTCGGGTATGGCTACACCTTC. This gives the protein CAAYREVGYGYTF.

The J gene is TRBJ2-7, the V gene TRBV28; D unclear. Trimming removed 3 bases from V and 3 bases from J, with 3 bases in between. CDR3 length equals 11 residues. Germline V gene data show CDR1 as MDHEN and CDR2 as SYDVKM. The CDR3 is CASSFNYEQYF. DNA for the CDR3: TGTGCCAGCAGTTTCAACTACGAGCAGTACTTC.

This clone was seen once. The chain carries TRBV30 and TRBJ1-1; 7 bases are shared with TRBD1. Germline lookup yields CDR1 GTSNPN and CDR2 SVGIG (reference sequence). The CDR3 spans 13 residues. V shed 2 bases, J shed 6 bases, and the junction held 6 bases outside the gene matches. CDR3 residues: CAWSYRGMAEAFF. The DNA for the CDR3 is TGTGCCTGGAGTTACAGGGGTATGGCTGAAGCTTTCTTT.

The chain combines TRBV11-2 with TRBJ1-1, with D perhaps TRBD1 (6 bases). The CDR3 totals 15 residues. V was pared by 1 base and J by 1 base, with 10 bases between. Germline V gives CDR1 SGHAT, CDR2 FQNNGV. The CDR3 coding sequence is TGTGCCAGCAGCTTAGGCTCACAGGGGAACACTGAAGCTTTCTTT. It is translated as CASSLGSQGNTEAFF.